Below, one T cell receptor (beta chain) is given with its context. The antigen is undetermined. The germline CDR1 and CDR2 sequences are ENHRY and SYGVKD. This CDR3 has 17 amino acids. The V and J ends lost 6 bases and 1 base respectively, with 22 bases between them. These data are taken from a study of cytomegalovirus exposure and HLA in healthy donors. Looking at the study overall: Genotyping of roughly 400 donors showed that 80% to 90% belonged to the Caucasian-associated ancestry cluster.

Both 60 Vbeta primers and 13 Jbeta primers went into the PCR. The table came from immunoSEQ multiplex PCR; TCRdb's copy has only in-frame clones and leaves some out. This sample has roughly 180,000 clones; 65% to 85% occur once, and the top ten carry about 1.3%. Whole-study findings and limits: HLA allele associations emerged for some 16,000 TCR beta sequences in a later analysis, at 0.05 false discovery rate. Exclusion applied to some V segments, including TRBV6-2 and TRBV6-3, as they were indistinguishable. In a later analysis, parvovirus B19, influenza, CMV and Epstein-Barr virus appeared linked to several top co-occurrence clusters.

The chain joins TRBV10-3 to TRBJ2-7; D remains ambiguous. This TCR derives from a girl aged 10 to 17 in good health and CMV-seropositive. Sequenced: PBMCs. CDR3 region: CAISEADSRVPSYEQYF. Written as DNA, the CDR3 is TGTGCCATCAGCGAGGCCGACTCCCGAGTACCATCCTACGAGCAGTACTTC.